The next 3 T cell receptor beta chains were all read from a single sample in a study of shared clonotypes between healthy human individuals. Sequencing used immunoSEQ multiplex PCR; TCRdb keeps in-frame clones, though not all of them. This sample has some 790,000 clones, with roughly two thirds found just once. Material for sequencing was memory CD4+ T cells sorted from blood. Subset defined: CD45RA-negative fraction. The receptor source for this set is a woman aged 30 to 39 in good health.

This clone is a singleton in its sample. The chain has TRBV5-1 and TRBJ2-1; possible D gene TRBD1, 8 bases. Germline values: CDR1 SGHRS, CDR2 YFSETQ. CDR3 size: 15 residues. V was clipped by 3 bases and J by 4 bases, with 14 bases between them. DNA of the CDR3: TGCGCCAGCAGCTCAGACAGGGGAGGGTACAATGAGCAGTTCTTC. Its protein is CASSSDRGGYNEQFF.

The rearrangement links TRBV10-3 to TRBJ2-3; the D gene is possibly TRBD1 (6 bases). Germline assignment: CDR1 ENHRY and CDR2 SYGVKD. This CDR3 region has 13 residues. Trimming removed 8 bases from V and 3 bases from J, with 12 bases in between. The CDR3: CAIAGQGTDTQYF. CDR3 sequence (DNA): TGTGCCATCGCGGGTCAGGGGACAGATACGCAGTATTTT.

The CDR3 spells CASSQDASSGYEQYF. CDR3 DNA sequence: TGTGCCAGCAGCCAAGATGCGTCTAGCGGCTACGAGCAGTACTTC. The rearrangement joins TRBV4-2 to TRBJ2-7; 7 bases are a match to TRBD2. The CDR3 loop spans 15 amino acids. The germline V gene encodes CDR1 LGHNA and CDR2 YNFKEQ. V dropped 0 bases and J dropped 3; count of bases not matched to a gene: 5.